The T cell receptor beta chain under discussion was sequenced for a study of blood T cell repertoires in COVID-19. Overall study: Some COVID-19 samples were acute and others convalescent; all came from the United States, Italy and Spain. T cells, B-cell-depleted T cells, or PBMCs supplied cDNA or gDNA.

In the source study's methods: Estimation of nucleated cell counts relied on the amplification of reference gene primers. Measured with immunoSEQ multiplex PCR; TCRdb has only the in-frame clones, and not every one. Clonal size and the V and J genes are those of that table, whereas D and trimming came from the DNA. The sample consists of more than 90,000 clones, about 80% of them appearing once. Trimming shortened V by 7 bases and J by 3 bases, and 16 bases separated the two germline ends. In germline, CDR1 is LNHDA, CDR2 SQIVND (reference sequence). This CDR3 region has 16 residues. The specimen was peripheral blood. The chain links TRBV19 to TRBJ1-6; D call uncertain. The TCR was taken from a man aged 55-75 years with acute or convalescent COVID-19. The CDR3 DNA follows: TGTGCCAGTACCCGCTCGGGAGGCGGCTATAATTCACCCCTCCACTTT. Protein: CASTRSGGGYNSPLHF.